This T cell receptor beta chain was documented in a study of blood T cell repertoires in COVID-19 (dated by TCRdb to 2018 to 2021). With respect to the entire study: The collaborator samples originated in the United States, Italy and Spain and spanned the acute and convalescent phases of COVID-19. The prospective study material was composed of cDNA or gDNA derived from T cells, B-cell-depleted T cells, or PBMCs. The dataset comprised deeply sampled blood TCRbeta repertoires from subjects exposed to, actively infected with, or recovered from COVID-19. The repertoires were released in a freely available public database intended as a resource for research on the immune response to SARS-CoV-2. The samples were drawn from two sources: the first 160 participants of the ongoing ImmuneRACE study, and 1,254 subjects contributed by 6 global collaborators. A de-identified subject ID, COVID-19 status, age in years and sex were almost always included in the sample metadata. Where available, HLA class I and class II types were taken from metadata supplied by the sample provider and were not determined by assay-based typing.

Concerning this clone itself: Its antigen is still unknown. One base away there is no much larger clone; base qualities are not given.

TCRbeta CDR3 regions were amplified from genomic DNA using the immunoSEQ Assay, a bias-controlled multiplex PCR. Processing in the source paper ran as follows. The number of nucleated cells in each sample was estimated by amplification of reference gene primers within the assay. To quantify the absolute abundance of each unique TCRbeta CDR3 rearrangement, sequence reads were collapsed and filtered. For each sample, productive Simpson clonality was calculated as the square root of Simpson's diversity index across productive rearrangements. TCRdb re-hosts the immuneACCESS table, in-frame sequences only. Its copies lack some clones; in the studies checked, an unresolved V gene accounts for under half of them, and the cause for the rest is not known. V and J calls plus clone size are reproduced from that table; the DNA served to infer D and trimming. The sample table lists roughly 170,000 clones, about four fifths of them with a count of one. Over 15% of the sample is held by the ten biggest clonotypes.

Participants in the prospective study were enrolled through a virtual design, were aged 18 to 89 years, and lived in 24 United States geographic areas. In the prospective study, cohorts were assigned on the basis of participant-reported clinical history obtained from a screening survey and a study questionnaire. Recovered participants in ImmuneRACE Cohort 3 were defined by two consecutive negative NP/OP PCR tests, clearance by a healthcare professional, or resolution of symptoms. In the prospective study, mobile phlebotomists collected whole blood, serum and a nasopharyngeal or oropharyngeal swab from each participant. Additional blood draws and questionnaires over a 2-month period could optionally be provided by prospective study participants. Before DNA extraction, blood samples from the prospective study were shipped at room temperature or frozen. Beyond this particular receptor, the publication reports: Clinical and demographic metadata were provided uncurated, with the amount varying by source and participant.

CDR1 is given as MNHEY and CDR2 as SVGEGT, both from the germline V gene. The CDR3 runs 15 residues from the cysteine to the phenylalanine. CDR3 DNA is the only sequence kept; it has 45 bases, read in frame from the first base. V is clipped by 6 bases and J by 2 bases, and the sequence between their germline boundaries is 13 bases long. The chain joins TRBV6-2 or TRBV6-3 to TRBJ1-4, with a weak D call of TRBD1 (6 bases match). This TCR derives from a man in his 60s who had recovered from COVID-19. Specimen: PBMCs or T cells enriched from blood (not recorded which). This receptor carries the CDR3 CASSRTGTTNEKLFF. The DNA is TGTGCCAGCAGCCGAACAGGGACGACTAATGAAAAACTGTTTTTT.